These 5 T cell receptor beta chains originate from one sample sequenced in a study of T cell repertoires in cytomegalovirus infection. Antigens of these TCRs are unknown. TCRdb reanalysed the reads using MiXCR and keeps one entry per CDR3 protein. The data contain about 69,000 distinct CDR3 sequences, around 27% of them singletons. Sequenced material: CD8+ T cells from cultured PBMCs, taken from culture after CMV antigen stimulation. These receptor sequences come from a human donor in good health (CMV status not recorded). Some clones in this sample may be carry-over from other donors' samples.

The rearrangement joins TRBV19 to TRBJ2-7; 13 positions match TRBD2. This CDR3 is 14 amino acids long. Looked up from germline, CDR1 is LNHDA and CDR2 is SQIVND (reference sequence). V lost 4 bases and J lost 7; bases outside the gene matches: 4. The CDR3 DNA is TGTGCCAGTAGTAGGACTAGCGGGAGTATTGAGCAGTACTTC. Translated, it gives CASSRTSGSIEQYF.

The genes are TRBV6-5 and TRBJ2-2; weak D call: TRBD2 (6 bases). The CDR3 loop spans 16 amino acids. Deletions cut 0 bases from V and 6 bases from J, with 14 bases between. Germline lookup yields CDR1 MNHEY and CDR2 SVGAGI. In DNA, the CDR3 is TGTGCCAGCAGTTACTCACCGGGAGTAGTGGCCGGGGAGCTGTTTTTT. This sequence encodes CASSYSPGVVAGELFF.

As regards this clonotype: Since a much larger clone is just one base distant, this may be a read error. The rearrangement uses TRBV7-2 and TRBJ2-3, with 12 nucleotides matching TRBD2. There are 15 residues in the CDR3. The germline gives CDR1 SGHTA, CDR2 FQGNSA. The junction had 3 bases not matched to a gene; V was cut back by 3 bases and J by 5 bases. CDR3 in DNA: TGTGCCAGCAGCTTCTCTAGCGGGAGGGTAGATACGCAGTATTTT. Amino acids: CASSFSSGRVDTQYF.

Regarding this clonotype: This could be a read error, since a much larger clone is one nucleotide away. The CDR3 does not end in the conserved phenylalanine or tryptophan, so this is likely a read error. This chain connects TRBV11-1 to TRBJ1-2; weak D call: TRBD1 (6 bases). From germline, CDR1 is SGHAT and CDR2 FQDESV (reference sequence). Deletions cut 8 bases from V and 0 bases from J, with 13 bases between. This CDR3 comprises 14 residues. The CDR3 sequence: CASGSDSTNYGYTL. In DNA form, the CDR3 reads TGTGCCAGCGGATCGGACAGCACTAACTATGGCTACACCCTC.

Written as DNA, the CDR3 is TGTGCCAGCAGCTTAGCCCGGGACAGGGTCGACGAGCAGTACTTC. This gives the protein CASSLARDRVDEQYF. This chain joins TRBV11-2 and TRBJ2-7, with 9 positions matching TRBD1. The CDR3 consists of 15 residues. Germline CDR1 and CDR2: SGHAT and FQNNGV. V lost 1 base and J lost 5; bases outside the gene matches: 6.